The entry below gives a single T cell receptor beta chain sequence along with its context. No antigen is known for it. No base quality information exists; no much larger clone differs at one position. The source of the sample is a study of blood T cell repertoires in COVID-19 (dated by TCRdb to 2020 to 2021). Regarding the complete study: The collaborator samples originated in the United States, Italy and Spain and spanned the acute and convalescent phases of COVID-19. The material from the prospective study consisted of cDNA or gDNA derived from T cells, B-cell-depleted T cells, or PBMCs. Subjects who had been exposed to COVID-19, were actively infected with it, or had recovered from it provided the deeply sampled blood TCRbeta repertoires that made up the dataset. The repertoires were made available in a free public database intended to serve as a resource for research on the immune response to SARS-CoV-2. The samples were drawn from the first 160 participants of the ongoing ImmuneRACE study and from over 950 subjects provided by 6 global collaborators. Nearly every sample came with metadata listing a de-identified subject ID, COVID-19 status, age in years and sex. Where available, HLA class I and class II types were obtained from metadata supplied by the sample provider rather than from assay-based typing.

The CDR3 holds 15 amino acids from the cysteine to the phenylalanine. Only the CDR3 region is kept as DNA, spanning 45 bases read in frame from base 1. Here V drops 7 bases and J drops 1 base, and the junction holds 9 bases not matched to any gene. CDR1 and CDR2 (SQVTM, ANQGSEA) derive from the germline V gene. Paper-wide results and their limitations: The amount of clinical and demographic metadata varied by source and participant and was provided uncurated.

Whole blood was collected in K2EDTA tubes by collaborating institutions according to the institutions' own protocols. For TCRbeta analysis, collaborators shipped samples in one of three forms: frozen whole blood, isolated PBMCs, or DNA extracted from either of those sample types. TCRbeta CDR3 regions were amplified from genomic DNA using the immunoSEQ Assay, a bias-controlled multiplex PCR. The published analysis was carried out like this. The number of nucleated cells in each sample was estimated from the amplification of reference gene primers within the assay. Sequence reads were collapsed and filtered to measure the absolute abundance of every unique TCRbeta CDR3 rearrangement. For each sample, productive Simpson clonality was calculated as the square root of Simpson's diversity index over productive rearrangements. TCRdb holds this immuneACCESS table with in-frame rearrangements only. Some clones are missing; in checked studies, unresolved V genes explain under half, and the rest has no known cause. D and trimming come from the DNA, and the V and J calls and clone size come from that table. Counted in this sample were 200,000 to 300,000 clones; over 80% of them appeared once. Jointly, the top ten make up 5% to 8% of the sample.

This clonotype originated in a woman aged 60-75 years with active or convalescent COVID-19. Specimen: peripheral blood. The chain is made from TRBV29-1 and TRBJ2-1; 8 middle bases align to TRBD2. The CDR3 here reads CSEGSGSGSYNEQFF. The DNA sequence is TGCAGCGAGGGGAGCGGGAGCGGATCCTACAATGAGCAGTTCTTC.